This T cell receptor (beta chain) was found in a study of metastatic and nonmetastatic thyroid tumors. Study background: It was across blood and tumor or nodule tissue from malignant and benign thyroid patients that repertoires were compared. General study points: Versus benign nodules, malignant thyroid tumors reportedly had significantly higher TCR beta diversity, in blood and tumor.

As originally analysed: Clinicopathological groups of papillary thyroid cancer showed CDR3 differences that were used to build a distant-metastasis classifier. TCRdb used MiXCR to call clones anew from the PCR reads. The V and J calls were determined by TCRdb, not by the authors. The profile covers under 95,000 clones, with roughly 13% appearing a single time and about 10% taken by the ten largest. Among the patients, none had received any treatment before thyroid surgery. This clone was seen repeatedly, ten times or more. Its antigen is unidentified. The V gene's germline CDR1 is DFQATT and CDR2 SNEGSKA (reference sequence). The CDR3 has 15 amino acids. Trimming removed 0 bases from V and 0 bases from J, with 11 bases in between.

V and J are TRBV20-1 and TRBJ1-1; a possible D gene is TRBD1 (5 bases). This receptor was obtained from a female donor with papillary thyroid cancer or a benign thyroid nodule (not recorded which). Some clones in this sample may be carry-over from other donors' samples. The sequenced sample consisted of blood. CDR3 in DNA: TGCAGTGCTAGAGATGGCGGGGCGGTGAACACTGAAGCTTTCTTT. Its protein product is CSARDGGAVNTEAFF.